Listed below are T cell receptor beta chains from one sample, sequenced in a study of a mutant IDH1 vaccine in newly diagnosed glioma. Their cognate antigens are unknown. The table came from immunoSEQ multiplex PCR; TCRdb's copy has only in-frame clones and leaves some out. The sample consists of 100,000 to 120,000 clones, 90% of them appearing once. Material: PBMCs, obtained from a glioma patient whose treatment included an IDH1 peptide vaccine. Receptors were obtained from a woman aged 45-65 years with glioma. Each CDR3 is given with its conserved first and last residue. D genes are given only for firm matches. Rows give clone size only sometimes, using once, few, many, or a class for an expanded clone.

TRBV4-2	.	TRBJ1-1	few	TGTGCCAGCAGCCAAGATCTGCACACCCCTGAAGCTTTCTTT	CASSQDLHTPEAFF
TRBV2	.	TRBJ1-3	.	TGTGCCAGCAGTGAAGCGCTTCTGTTGGGGTTAGGGAACACCATATATTTT	CASSEALLLGLGNTIYF
TRBV18	.	TRBJ2-2	.	TGTGCCAGCTCACCACCAGGACAGTTCGTGGACACCGGGGAGCTGTTTTTT	CASSPPGQFVDTGELFF
TRBV10-1	TRBD1	TRBJ2-3	.	TGCGCCAGCAGTAGACAGGGGTCAGATACGCAGTATTTT	CASSRQGSDTQYF
TRBV5-1	.	TRBJ1-4	.	TGCGCCAGCAGCTTGGATAACCATGGGGAAAAACTGTTTTTT	CASSLDNHGEKLFF
TRBV5-5	TRBD1	TRBJ1-1	.	TGTGCCAGCAGCTTTCGATGGACAGGGGGAACGTACACTGAAGCTTTCTTT	CASSFRWTGGTYTEAFF
TRBV6-5	.	TRBJ2-1	.	TGTGCCAGCAGTTATTCCGGGACTGGCTACAATGAGCAGTTCTTC	CASSYSGTGYNEQFF
TRBV5-4	TRBD1	TRBJ2-5	.	TGTGCCAGCAACTTGGGGGGGGACAGGGGCTTCCAAGAGACCCAGTACTTC	CASNLGGDRGFQETQYF
TRBV10-2	TRBD1	TRBJ2-1	.	TGCGCCAGCCGCCTGGGGTCGGGGACAGATTACAATGAGCAGTTCTTC	CASRLGSGTDYNEQFF
TRBV28	.	TRBJ2-7	.	TGTGCCAGCAAGGAGGATGGGGCCGAGCAGTACTTC	CASKEDGAEQYF
TRBV6-1	.	TRBJ2-2	.	TGTGCCACCCCCCCGGGCCCAGGGCACACCGGGGAGCTGTTTTTT	CATPPGPGHTGELFF
TRBV11-2	.	TRBJ2-3	.	TGTGCCAGCAGCGGTGGGCCTGCCGGGGGAGATACGCAGTATTTT	CASSGGPAGGDTQYF
TRBV7-6	TRBD1	TRBJ2-5	.	TGTGCCAGCAGCCTTCGGGACAGGGTTTTGGAGACCCAGTACTTC	CASSLRDRVLETQYF
TRBV5-1	TRBD2	TRBJ2-7	.	TGCGCCAGCAGCTTGGCGGCGGGAGGAGCGTTCGAGCAGTACTTC	CASSLAAGGAFEQYF
TRBV7-3	.	TRBJ2-5	.	TGTGCCAGCAGTTTGGGCACTAGCTTGGAAGAGACCCAGTACTTC	CASSLGTSLEETQYF
TRBV5-4	.	TRBJ1-2	once	TGTGCCAGCAGCGCGGGGGGGACGGAAAACTATGGCTACACCTTC	CASSAGGTENYGYTF
TRBV7-6	TRBD2	TRBJ2-7	.	TGTGCCAGCAGCTTTGGACGGGAGGGCTACGAGCAGTACTTC	CASSFGREGYEQYF
TRBV28	.	TRBJ1-2	.	TGTGCCAGCAGTTTCTTCTTATTTGGCTACACCTTC	CASSFFLFGYTF
TRBV5-1	.	TRBJ1-2	.	TGCGCCAGCAGCTCTGACGGAGGGGATGGCTACACCTTC	CASSSDGGDGYTF
TRBV27	.	TRBJ2-1	.	TGTGCCAGCAGTTTCTATCCGCATAGGGTCCACAATGAGCAGTTCTTC	CASSFYPHRVHNEQFF
TRBV19	.	TRBJ1-5	.	TGTGCCAGTAGTATAAGGGACAGCAATCAGCCCCAGCATTTT	CASSIRDSNQPQHF
TRBV28	.	TRBJ1-6	.	TGTGCCAGCAGTTTACCACAGGGACTGGTTTCACCCCTCCACTTT	CASSLPQGLVSPLHF
TRBV2	.	TRBJ1-2	.	TGTGCCAGCAATGGGAGGGTATCCTATGGCTACACCTTC	CASNGRVSYGYTF
TRBV7-3	.	TRBJ2-1	.	TGTGCCAGCAGCTCCGGGACTGACAATGAGCAGTTCTTC	CASSSGTDNEQFF
TRBV28	.	TRBJ2-7	.	TGTGCCAGCAATAAAGGGGTCGCCTACGAGCAGTACTTC	CASNKGVAYEQYF
TRBV19	TRBD2	TRBJ2-1	.	TGTGCCAGTAGTATCAGGTACGGGAGGGCTACTAGTGAGCAGTTCTTC	CASSIRYGRATSEQFF
TRBV5-1	TRBD2	TRBJ2-1	.	TGCGCCAGCAGCTTGTTTTTTGCGGGAGGGCTGTTTGAGCAGTTCTTC	CASSLFFAGGLFEQFF
TRBV27	.	TRBJ2-5	once	TGTGCCAGCAGTTTCTTCGGGTCCCAGGGCTCTCTAGAGACCCAGTACTTC	CASSFFGSQGSLETQYF
TRBV7-9	TRBD1	TRBJ2-3	once	TGTGCCAGCAGGGCCGACAGGGGGCGCGAGAAAGGCAAGCAGTATTTT	CASRADRGREKGKQYF
TRBV6-1	.	TRBJ2-5	few	TGTGCCAGTGCCCCCTTCCAAGAGACCCAGTACTTC	CASAPFQETQYF
TRBV7-2	.	TRBJ2-7	.	TGTGCCAGCAGCTCCCGAGGATTTAGTGCGGGTGAGCAGTACTTC	CASSSRGFSAGEQYF
TRBV5-1	.	TRBJ2-1	.	TGCGCCAGCAGCTTGGTAACCCGGACAGTGTTAGATGAGCAGTTCTTC	CASSLVTRTVLDEQFF
TRBV18	.	TRBJ2-7	.	TGTGCCAGCTCACCACCGGCGGGACGTAGCTACGAGCAGTACTTC	CASSPPAGRSYEQYF
TRBV5-1	TRBD2	TRBJ2-3	.	TGCGCCAGCAGCTTGGACGGGACTAGCGGGAGGGCCGTCGATACGCAGTATTTT	CASSLDGTSGRAVDTQYF
TRBV30	.	TRBJ2-3	.	TGTGCCTGGATATCGGCTGGCACAGATACGCAGTATTTT	CAWISAGTDTQYF
TRBV5-1	.	TRBJ1-1	.	TGCGCCAGCAGCTTGAGGGGTAAGGCCGAAGCTTTCTTT	CASSLRGKAEAFF
TRBV4-2	TRBD2	TRBJ2-7	.	TGTGCCAGCAGCCAAGGGCCTAGCGGTGCCGAGCAGTACTTC	CASSQGPSGAEQYF
TRBV19	TRBD1	TRBJ2-5	few	TGTGCCAGTAGTACAGAGCCGACAGGGGGCAGGGAGACCCAGTACTTC	CASSTEPTGGRETQYF
TRBV5-1	TRBD2	TRBJ2-3	.	TGCGCCAGCTCATTGGAAGCGGGGCCGAATACGCAGTATTTT	CASSLEAGPNTQYF
TRBV7-9	.	TRBJ2-4	.	TGTGCCAGCAGCTCCTTTGAGGCAGGGGACATTCAGTACTTC	CASSSFEAGDIQYF